Here is one T cell receptor beta chain with its context. Antigen specificity is unknown. This record belongs to a study of OX40 agonist ivuxolimab in advanced cancers. Across the whole study: Partial responses occurred in Three dose-escalation patients, one with hepatocellular carcinoma and two with cutaneous melanoma.

The CDR3 totals 14 residues. V lost 5 bases to trimming and J lost 8 bases, with 13 bases between them. The germline V gene has CDR1 SGHAT and CDR2 FQNNGV. Systemic immunosuppression or a history of autoimmune disease excluded patients. Clones were sequenced by immunoSEQ multiplex PCR, and TCRdb holds only the in-frame ones, with some missing. The sample holds tens of thousands of clones, around 94% seen once. Study results and caveats: Among T cells, CD8+ cells averaged more expanded clones than CD4+ cells.

The clonotype comes from an adult with an advanced solid tumor such as melanoma, head and neck, liver or kidney cancer. The chain recombines TRBV11-2 with TRBJ1-6, with unresolved D. The specimen was CD4+ or CD8+ T cells sorted from blood, collected in a trial of the OX40 agonist ivuxolimab. As DNA, the CDR3 is TGTGCCAGCAGCCCGGGAGGAAGGGATTCACCCCTCCACTTT. This codes for CASSPGGRDSPLHF.